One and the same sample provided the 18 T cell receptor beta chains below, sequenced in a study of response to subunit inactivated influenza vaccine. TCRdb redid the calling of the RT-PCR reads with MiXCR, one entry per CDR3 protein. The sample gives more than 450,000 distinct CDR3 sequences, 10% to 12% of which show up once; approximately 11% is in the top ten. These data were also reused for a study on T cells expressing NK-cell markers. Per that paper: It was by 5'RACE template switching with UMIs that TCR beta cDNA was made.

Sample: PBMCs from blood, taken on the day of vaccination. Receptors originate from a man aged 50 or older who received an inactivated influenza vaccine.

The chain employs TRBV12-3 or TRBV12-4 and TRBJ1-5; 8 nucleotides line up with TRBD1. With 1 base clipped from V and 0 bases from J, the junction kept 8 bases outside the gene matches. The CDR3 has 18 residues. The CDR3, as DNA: TGTGCCAGCAGTTTAGGTCGACAGGGGTGGTATAGCAATCAGCCCCAGCATTTT. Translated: CASSLGRQGWYSNQPQHF.

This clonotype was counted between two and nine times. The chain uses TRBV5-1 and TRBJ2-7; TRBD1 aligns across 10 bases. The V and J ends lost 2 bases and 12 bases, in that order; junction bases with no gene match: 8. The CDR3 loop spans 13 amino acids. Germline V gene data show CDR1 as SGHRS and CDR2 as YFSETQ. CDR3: CASSLGGTGESYF. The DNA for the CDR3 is TGCGCCAGCAGCTTAGGAGGGACAGGGGAGTCGTACTTC.

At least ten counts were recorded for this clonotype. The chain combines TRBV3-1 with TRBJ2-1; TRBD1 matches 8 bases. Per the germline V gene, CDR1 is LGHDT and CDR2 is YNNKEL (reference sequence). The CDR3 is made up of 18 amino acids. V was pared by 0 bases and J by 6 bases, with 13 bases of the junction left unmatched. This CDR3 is CASSQDRFGRGLGNEQFF. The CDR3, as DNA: TGTGCCAGCAGCCAAGATCGGTTTGGCAGGGGGCTTGGCAATGAGCAGTTCTTC.

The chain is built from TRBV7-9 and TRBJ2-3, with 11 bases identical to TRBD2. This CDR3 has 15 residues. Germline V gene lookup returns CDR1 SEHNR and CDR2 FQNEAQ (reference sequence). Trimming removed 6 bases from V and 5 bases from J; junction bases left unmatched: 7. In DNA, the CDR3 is TGTGCCAGCAGTTCGACTAGCGGGACCGGAGATACGCAGTATTTT. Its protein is CASSSTSGTGDTQYF.

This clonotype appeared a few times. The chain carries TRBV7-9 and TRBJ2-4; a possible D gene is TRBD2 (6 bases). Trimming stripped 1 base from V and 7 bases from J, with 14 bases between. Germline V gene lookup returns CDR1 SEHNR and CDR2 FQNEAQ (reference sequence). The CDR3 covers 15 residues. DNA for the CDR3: TGTGCCAGCAGCTTAGGGGGGGAAGCAGGGAACATTCAGTACTTC. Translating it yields CASSLGGEAGNIQYF.

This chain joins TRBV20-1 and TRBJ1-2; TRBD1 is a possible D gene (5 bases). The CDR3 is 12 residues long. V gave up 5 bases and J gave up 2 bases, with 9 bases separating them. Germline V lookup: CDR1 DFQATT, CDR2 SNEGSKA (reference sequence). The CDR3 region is CSAARQNYGYTF. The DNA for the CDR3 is TGCAGTGCTGCTAGACAGAACTATGGCTACACCTTC.

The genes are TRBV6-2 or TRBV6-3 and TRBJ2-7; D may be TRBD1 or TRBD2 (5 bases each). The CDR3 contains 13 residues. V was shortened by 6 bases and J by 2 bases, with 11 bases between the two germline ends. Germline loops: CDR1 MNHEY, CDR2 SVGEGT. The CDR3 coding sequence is TGTGCCAGCAGCAGGGACCCCGCCTACGAGCAGTACTTC. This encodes CASSRDPAYEQYF.

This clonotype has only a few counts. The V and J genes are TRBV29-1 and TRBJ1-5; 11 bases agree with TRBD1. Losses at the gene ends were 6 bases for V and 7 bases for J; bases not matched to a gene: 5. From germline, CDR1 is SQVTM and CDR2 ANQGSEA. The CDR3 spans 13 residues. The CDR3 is CSVGTGGKQPQHF. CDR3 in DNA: TGCAGCGTCGGGACAGGGGGAAAACAGCCCCAGCATTTT.

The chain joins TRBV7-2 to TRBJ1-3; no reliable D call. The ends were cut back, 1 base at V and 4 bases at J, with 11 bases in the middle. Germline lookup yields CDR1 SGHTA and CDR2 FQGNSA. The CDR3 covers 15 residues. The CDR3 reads CASSLEVGNGNTIYF. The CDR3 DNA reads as TGTGCCAGCAGCTTAGAAGTGGGCAACGGAAACACCATATATTTT.

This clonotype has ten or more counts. Here the CDR3 reads CSARMGQETQYF. Written as DNA, the CDR3 is TGCAGTGCTAGAATGGGTCAAGAGACCCAGTACTTC. The chain employs TRBV20-1 and TRBJ2-5; D gene ambiguous. Germline CDR1 reads DFQATT; CDR2 reads SNEGSKA (reference sequence). Trimming pared 2 bases from V and 2 bases from J, leaving 6 bases between. This CDR3 spans 12 amino acids.

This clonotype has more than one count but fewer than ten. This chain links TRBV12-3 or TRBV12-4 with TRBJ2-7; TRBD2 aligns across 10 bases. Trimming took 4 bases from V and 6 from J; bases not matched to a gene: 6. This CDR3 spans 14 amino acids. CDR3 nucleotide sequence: TGTGCCAGCAGTTGGGGTCTAGCGGGAGCCGAGCAGTACTTC. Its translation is CASSWGLAGAEQYF.

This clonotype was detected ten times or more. In DNA form, the CDR3 reads TGTGCCAGCAGCTTATCGAGACTAGCGAGGTGGGGTTTAGATACGCAGTATTTT. This sequence encodes CASSLSRLARWGLDTQYF. This chain connects TRBV7-2 to TRBJ2-3, with TRBD2 matching over 8 bases. V was pared by 2 bases and J by 5 bases, with 15 bases of the junction left unmatched. The CDR3 is made up of 18 amino acids. Germline V gives CDR1 SGHTA, CDR2 FQGNSA.

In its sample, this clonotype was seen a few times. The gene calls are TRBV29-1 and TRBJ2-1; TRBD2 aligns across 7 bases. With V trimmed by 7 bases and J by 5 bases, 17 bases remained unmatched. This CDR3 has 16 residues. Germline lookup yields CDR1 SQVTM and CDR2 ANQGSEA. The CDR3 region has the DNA TGCAGCGGGAGGGGTTCGCGGGAGACTACGGACAATGAGCAGTTCTTC. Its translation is CSGRGSRETTDNEQFF.

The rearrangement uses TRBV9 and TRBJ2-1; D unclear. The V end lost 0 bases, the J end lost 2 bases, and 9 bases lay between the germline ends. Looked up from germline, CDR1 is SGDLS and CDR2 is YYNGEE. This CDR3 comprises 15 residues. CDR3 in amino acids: CASSVVGYPYNEQFF. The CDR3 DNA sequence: TGTGCCAGCAGCGTAGTGGGGTACCCCTACAATGAGCAGTTCTTC. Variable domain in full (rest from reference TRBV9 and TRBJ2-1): DSGVTQTPKHLITATGQRVTLRCSPRSGDLSVYWYQQSLDQGLQFLIQYYNGEERAKGNILERFSAQQFPDLHSELNLSSLELGDSALYFCASSVVGYPYNEQFFGPGTRLTVL.

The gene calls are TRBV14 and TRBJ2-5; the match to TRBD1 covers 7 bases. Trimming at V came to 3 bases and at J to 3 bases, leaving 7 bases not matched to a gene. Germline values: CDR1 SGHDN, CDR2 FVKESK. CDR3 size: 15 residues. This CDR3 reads CASSHPYRGEETQYF. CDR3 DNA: TGTGCCAGCAGCCATCCTTACAGGGGTGAAGAGACCCAGTACTTC.

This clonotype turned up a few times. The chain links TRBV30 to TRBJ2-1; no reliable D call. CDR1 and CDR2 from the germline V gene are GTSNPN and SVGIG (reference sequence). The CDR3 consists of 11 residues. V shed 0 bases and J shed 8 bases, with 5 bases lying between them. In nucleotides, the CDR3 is TGTGCCTGGAGTGTAGTGGATGAGCAGTTCTTC. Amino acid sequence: CAWSVVDEQFF.

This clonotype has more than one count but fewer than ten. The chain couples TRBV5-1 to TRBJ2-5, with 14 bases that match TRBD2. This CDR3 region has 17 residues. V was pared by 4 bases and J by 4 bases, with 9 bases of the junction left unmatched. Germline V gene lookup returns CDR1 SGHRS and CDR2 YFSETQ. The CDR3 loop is CASSDETSGGAVETQYF. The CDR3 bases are TGCGCCAGCAGCGATGAGACTAGCGGGGGGGCCGTAGAGACCCAGTACTTC.

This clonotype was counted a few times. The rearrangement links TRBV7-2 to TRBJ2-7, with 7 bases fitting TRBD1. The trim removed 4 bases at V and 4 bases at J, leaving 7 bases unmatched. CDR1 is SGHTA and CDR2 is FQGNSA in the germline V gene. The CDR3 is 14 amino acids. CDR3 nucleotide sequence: TGTGCCAGCAGCTCAGGACAGGTGAGGTACGAGCAGTACTTC. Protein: CASSSGQVRYEQYF. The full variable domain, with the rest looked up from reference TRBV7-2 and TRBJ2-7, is GAGVSQSPSNKVTEKGKDVELRCDPISGHTALYWYRQSLGQGLEFLIYFQGNSAPDKSGLPSDRFSAERTGGSVSTLTIQRTQQEDSAVYLCASSSGQVRYEQYFGPGTRLTVT.